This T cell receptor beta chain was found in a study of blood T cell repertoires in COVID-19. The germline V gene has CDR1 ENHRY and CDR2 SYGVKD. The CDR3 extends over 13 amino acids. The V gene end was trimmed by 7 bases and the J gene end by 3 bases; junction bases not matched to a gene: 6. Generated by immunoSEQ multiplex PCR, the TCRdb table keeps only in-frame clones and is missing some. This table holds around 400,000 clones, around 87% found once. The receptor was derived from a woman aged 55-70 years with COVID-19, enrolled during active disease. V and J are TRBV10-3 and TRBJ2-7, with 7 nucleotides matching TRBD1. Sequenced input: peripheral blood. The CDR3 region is CAITPRDSYEQYF. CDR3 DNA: TGTGCCATCACCCCCAGGGACAGCTACGAGCAGTACTTC.